A selection of T cell receptor beta chains follows, all from one sample in a study of OX40 agonist ivuxolimab in advanced cancers. Produced via immunoSEQ multiplex PCR; TCRdb's table is partial and in-frame only. Of 55,000 to 75,000 clones in the sample, 85% were seen once. Sample: CD4+ or CD8+ T cells sorted from blood, taken in a trial of the OX40 agonist ivuxolimab. These receptors were collected from an adult with an advanced solid tumor such as melanoma, head and neck, liver or kidney cancer. CDR3s include the opening cysteine and the closing phenylalanine or tryptophan. A D gene is named only where the DNA matches it firmly. A clone size is listed for some rows: how often the clone was seen (once, few, many), or a class if it is expanded.

TRBJ2-1 TRBV30 once TRBD2 TGTGCCTGGAGAAGGGTTTCCGGGACTAGCAGCGGCAATGAGCAGTTCTTC CAWRRVSGTSSGNEQFF
TRBJ2-3 TRBV7-6 once TRBD1 TGTGCCAGCAGCTCAATTGGTAGGAGACAGGGATGGAGCACAGATACGCAGTATTTT CASSSIGRRQGWSTDTQYF
TRBJ2-2 TRBV7-3 . . TGTGCCAGCAGCTATCAGCGGGCCAACACCGGGGAGCTGTTTTTT CASSYQRANTGELFF
TRBJ2-7 TRBV29-1 . . TGCAGCGTTGAACGGCTAGATAGGTACTACGAGCAGTACTTC CSVERLDRYYEQYF
TRBJ2-2 TRBV5-6 . . TGTGCCAGCAGCTTCTCTGGCGGGGAGCTGTTTTTT CASSFSGGELFF
TRBJ1-2 TRBV5-1 . . TGCGCCAGCAGCTCTTCTGGGACACGGATTTATGGCTACACCTTC CASSSSGTRIYGYTF
TRBJ1-2 TRBV2 . . TGTGCCAGCAGCGGGACGGCTAACTATGGCTACACCTTC CASSGTANYGYTF
TRBJ2-5 TRBV10-2 once . TGCGCCAGCAGTAACCGGGGCGAGGGGACCCAGTACTTC CASSNRGEGTQYF
TRBJ2-3 TRBV18 . . TGTGCCAGCTCATCACCCTCTCAGGCTTCCGATACGCAGTATTTT CASSSPSQASDTQYF
TRBJ2-7 TRBV5-4 . . TGTGCCAGCAGCTTTGCCGGAGGCCGGGCCTACGAGCAGTACTTC CASSFAGGRAYEQYF
TRBJ2-1 TRBV6-5 . TRBD1 TGTGCCAGCAGGACAGGGGTCAACAATGAGCAGTTCTTC CASRTGVNNEQFF
TRBJ2-4 TRBV6-5 . . TGTGCCAGCAGTTACGGGGGTCTAGCCAAAAACATTCAGTACTTC CASSYGGLAKNIQYF
TRBJ2-5 TRBV4-1 few . TGCGCCAGCAGCCAAGATGGCCGGATCCAAGAGACCCAGTACTTC CASSQDGRIQETQYF
TRBJ2-3 TRBV5-4 . . TGTGCCAGCAGCTCTTTGGGCTTTACAGATACGCAGTATTTT CASSSLGFTDTQYF
TRBJ1-2 TRBV6-1 once TRBD1 TGTGCCAGCACAATCAGGACAGGACACTATGGCTACACCTTC CASTIRTGHYGYTF
TRBJ2-7 TRBV7-9 . TRBD2 TGTGCCAGCAACCTCGGGACTAGCTCTTCCTACGAGCAGTACTTC CASNLGTSSSYEQYF
TRBJ1-6 TRBV30 . TRBD1 TGTGCCTGGAGGGACAGGTATAATTCACCCCTCCACTTT CAWRDRYNSPLHF
TRBJ2-3 TRBV6-1 . TRBD2 TGTGCCAGCAGACTAGCGGGCACAGATACGCAGTATTTT CASRLAGTDTQYF
TRBJ2-7 TRBV2 . . TGTGCCAGCAGTGCTGGGGACGGCGGATCCTACGAGCAGTACTTC CASSAGDGGSYEQYF
TRBJ1-5 TRBV28 . . TGTGCCAGCAGTCATGGGGGAAATCAGCCCCAGCATTTT CASSHGGNQPQHF
TRBJ2-5 TRBV2 . . TGTGCCAGCGGAGGAGGAGGGGAAGAGACCCAGTACTTC CASGGGGEETQYF
TRBJ2-7 TRBV28 once . TGTGCCAGCAGTCCTTCTGGGGGCGCAGCAATAAGCTTC CASSPSGGAAISF
TRBJ1-2 TRBV28 . TRBD1 TGTGCCAGCAGCCAGGGACAGGAGACTAACTATGGCTACACCTTC CASSQGQETNYGYTF
TRBJ2-5 TRBV14 . . TGTGCCAGCAGCCGGGAAGCCGAGACCCAGTACTTC CASSREAETQYF
TRBJ1-1 TRBV5-1 . . TGCGCCAGCAGCTTGATAGCAGGGGTGGGCACTGAAGCTTTCTTT CASSLIAGVGTEAFF
TRBJ1-5 TRBV28 . . TGTGCCAGCAGGGATGGGGATCAGCCCCAGCATTTT CASRDGDQPQHF
TRBJ1-1 TRBV7-9 . . TGTGCCAGCAGCTTGAGACTGCCAATGAACACTGAAGCTTTCTTT CASSLRLPMNTEAFF
TRBJ2-3 TRBV6-1 . . TGTGTCGCGGGCGGCGGGGCGAGCACAGATACGCAGTATTTT CVAGGGASTDTQYF
TRBJ2-2 TRBV7-3 . . TGTGCCAGCAGCTTAGGGCAAGGGCGGACCGGGGAGCTGTTTTTT CASSLGQGRTGELFF
TRBJ2-1 TRBV29-1 . . TGCAGCGTTAAGAGGACAGCCAATGAGCAGTTCTTC CSVKRTANEQFF
TRBJ1-1 TRBV21-1 . . TGTGCCAGCAGCCCCCGGAACCCCGGGCCACTTATGAACACTGAAGCTTTCTTT CASSPRNPGPLMNTEAFF
TRBJ2-4 TRBV6-1 . . TGTGCCAGCAGTGAAGCGCTCTGGGCAGGAAAAAACATTCAGTACTTC CASSEALWAGKNIQYF
TRBJ2-5 TRBV19 . . TGTGCCAGTAGTAAGACGGCGCAAGAGACCCAGTACTTC CASSKTAQETQYF
TRBJ2-2 TRBV5-1 . . TGCGCCAGCCGGAGGGAAGGGGGCCCCCCCGGGGAGCTGTTTTTT CASRREGGPPGELFF
TRBJ2-1 TRBV11-2 once TRBD2 TGTGCCAGCAGCTTAGTGGCGGGAGCGTTTCTGAATGAGCAGTTCTTC CASSLVAGAFLNEQFF
TRBJ2-6 TRBV2 . . TGTGCCAGCACCCCTATCGGAGGCTCTGGGGCCAACGTCCTGACTTTC CASTPIGGSGANVLTF
TRBJ2-7 TRBV28 . TRBD2 TGTGCCAGCGGGAGGGTCGAGCAGTACTTC CASGRVEQYF
TRBJ2-5 TRBV6-6 . . TGTGCCAGCAGTTATACGGGGAATGAGGAGACCCAGTACTTC CASSYTGNEETQYF
TRBJ1-1 TRBV5-1 . . TGCGCCAGCAGCGCCAGCGCCCCACCGGAGACTGAAGCTTTCTTT CASSASAPPETEAFF
TRBJ2-1 TRBV27 . TRBD2 TGTGCCAGCAGTTTGAGGGTAGCGGGAATAAATGAGCAGTTCTTC CASSLRVAGINEQFF
TRBJ2-1 TRBV28 . TRBD1 TGTGCCAGCAGGATGACAGGGGGCAATGAGCAGTTCTTC CASRMTGGNEQFF
TRBJ2-3 TRBV5-1 . . TGCGCCAGCAGCTTGGCGACAGTCACAGATACGCAGTATTTT CASSLATVTDTQYF
TRBJ2-2 TRBV7-3 . . TGTGCCAGCAGCTTAAGTCTTGTAGCCGGGGAGCTGTTTTTT CASSLSLVAGELFF
TRBJ2-5 TRBV7-7 . TRBD2 TGTGCCAGCAGCTTGCGGGGGGCCAGGGAGGAGACCCAGTACTTC CASSLRGAREETQYF
TRBJ2-1 TRBV6-5 . . TGTGCCAGCAGTCCCATGACCGGGACTGAGCAGTTCTTC CASSPMTGTEQFF
TRBJ2-7 TRBV7-2 . TRBD2 TGTGCCAGCAGCTTGAGCGGGGGGCCGTACGAGCAGTACTTC CASSLSGGPYEQYF
TRBJ2-5 TRBV19 . . TGTGCCAGTAGTATTTCAGGCACCGCAGGAGAGACCCAGTACTTC CASSISGTAGETQYF